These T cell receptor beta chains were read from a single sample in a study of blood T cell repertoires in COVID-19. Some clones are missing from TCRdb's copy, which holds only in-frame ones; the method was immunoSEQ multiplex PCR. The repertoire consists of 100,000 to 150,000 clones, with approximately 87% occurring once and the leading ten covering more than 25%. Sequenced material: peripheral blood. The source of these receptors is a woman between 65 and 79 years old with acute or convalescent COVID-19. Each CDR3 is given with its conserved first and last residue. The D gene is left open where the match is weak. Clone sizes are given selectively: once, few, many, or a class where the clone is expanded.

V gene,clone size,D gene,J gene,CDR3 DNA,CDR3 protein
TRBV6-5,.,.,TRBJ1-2,TGTGCCAGCAGCTCGAATCTCGGAGGCGGCTACACCTTC,CASSSNLGGGYTF
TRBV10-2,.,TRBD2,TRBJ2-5,TGCGCCAGCAGTTCCCTAGCGGGGCAAGAGACCCAGTACTTC,CASSSLAGQETQYF
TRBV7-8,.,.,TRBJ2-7,TGTGCCAGCAGCAAACAGGTCGGGCAGGGCTACGAGCAGTACTTC,CASSKQVGQGYEQYF
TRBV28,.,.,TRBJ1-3,TGTGCCAGCAGTATGAGGACAGCGTCTGGAAACACCATATATTTT,CASSMRTASGNTIYF
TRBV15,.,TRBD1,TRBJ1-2,TGTGCCACCAGCAGAGAGAGGGACAGGGGAAGCGATGGCTACACCTTC,CATSRERDRGSDGYTF
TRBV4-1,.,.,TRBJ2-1,TGCGCCAGCAGCCAAGTTTTTACTCCCGGGGTGAATGAGCAGTTCTTC,CASSQVFTPGVNEQFF
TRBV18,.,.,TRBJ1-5,TGTGCCAGCTCACCTGGGCAGGGAAATCAGCCCCAGCATTTT,CASSPGQGNQPQHF
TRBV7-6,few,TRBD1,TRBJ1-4,TGTGCCAGCAGCTCAGAGACAGGGGGATTTGAAAAACTGTTTTTT,CASSSETGGFEKLFF
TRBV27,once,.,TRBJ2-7,TGTGCCAGCAGTTCCAGGAGGTCCTACGAGCAGTACTTC,CASSSRRSYEQYF
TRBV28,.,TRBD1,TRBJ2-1,TGTGCCAGTTCCGGGACAGGGGGCTACAATGAGCAGTTCTTC,CASSGTGGYNEQFF
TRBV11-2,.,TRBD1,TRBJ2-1,TGTGCCAGCAGCTCGTGGGACAGGGGAAACAATGAGCAGTTCTTC,CASSSWDRGNNEQFF
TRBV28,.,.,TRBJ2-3,TGTGCCAGCAGTTTGGGGTTGGGTAGGGAGCAGGGGGATACGCAGTATTTT,CASSLGLGREQGDTQYF
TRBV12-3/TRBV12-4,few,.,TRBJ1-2,TGTGCCAGCAGTTTAGGAGCAGGGGCGGGAGGCACCTTC,CASSLGAGAGGTF
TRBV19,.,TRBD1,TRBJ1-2,TGTGCCAGTAGTATAGATTCGGCGGGACAGGACTATGGCTACACCTTC,CASSIDSAGQDYGYTF
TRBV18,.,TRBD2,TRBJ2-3,TGTGCCAGCTCACCCGATCTAGCGGGCACAGATACGCAGTATTTT,CASSPDLAGTDTQYF
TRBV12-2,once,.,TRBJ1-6,TGTGCAAGTCGCCCGACAGGTTTCTCCTATAATTCACCCCTCCACTTT,CASRPTGFSYNSPLHF
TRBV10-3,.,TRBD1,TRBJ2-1,TGTGCCATCAAGGCTTCGGGACAGACTAATTACAATGAGCAGTTCTTC,CAIKASGQTNYNEQFF
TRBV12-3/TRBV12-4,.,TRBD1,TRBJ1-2,TGTGCCAGCAGCCCGACAGGGGCCTATGGCTACACCTTC,CASSPTGAYGYTF
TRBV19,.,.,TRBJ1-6,TGTGCCAGTAGTATAGTCCCGGGACATATTGGAGATTCACCCCTCCACTTT,CASSIVPGHIGDSPLHF
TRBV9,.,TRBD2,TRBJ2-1,TGTGCCAGCAGCGTAGATTACGGGGGGGCCTACAATGAGCAGTTCTTC,CASSVDYGGAYNEQFF
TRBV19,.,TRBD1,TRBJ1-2,TGTGCCAGTAGTTCTACAGGGGGAATGGGTGGCTACACCTTC,CASSSTGGMGGYTF
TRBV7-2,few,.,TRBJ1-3,TGTGCCAGCGGGCCGTTCCGGGGAAACACCATATATTTT,CASGPFRGNTIYF
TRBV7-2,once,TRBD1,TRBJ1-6,TGTGCCAGCAGATGGGACAGGGAAGCTTCACCCCTCCACTTT,CASRWDREASPLHF
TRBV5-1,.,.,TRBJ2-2,TGCGCCAGCAGCTTGGGAGGGTCGAACACCGGGGAGCTGTTTTTT,CASSLGGSNTGELFF
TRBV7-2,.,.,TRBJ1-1,TGTGCCAGCAGCGCGGGACCGAACACTGAAGCTTTCTTT,CASSAGPNTEAFF
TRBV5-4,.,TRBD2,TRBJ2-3,TGTGCCAGCAGCTTGGCCCGCGGGGGGGCTAACACAGATACGCAGTATTTT,CASSLARGGANTDTQYF
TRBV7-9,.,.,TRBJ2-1,TGTGCCAGCGGGGGGGCTTTTGAGCAGTTCTTC,CASGGAFEQFF
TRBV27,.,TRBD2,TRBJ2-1,TGTGCCAGCACCTCGGGACTAGCGGGGCTCAATGAGCAGTTCTTC,CASTSGLAGLNEQFF
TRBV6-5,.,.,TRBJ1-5,TGTGCCAGCAGTTATACGACCAGAGGTCAGCCCCAGCATTTT,CASSYTTRGQPQHF
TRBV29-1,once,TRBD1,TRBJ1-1,TGCAGCGTAAGAACTACAGGGGTGAGTGAAGCTTTCTTT,CSVRTTGVSEAFF
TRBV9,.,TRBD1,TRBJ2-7,TGTGCCAGCAGTGCCGGGACAGGGGGCTTCGAGCAGTACTTC,CASSAGTGGFEQYF
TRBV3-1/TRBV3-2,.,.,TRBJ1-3,TGTGCCAGCAGCCAAGATCGAACAGCAGGAAACACCATATATTTT,CASSQDRTAGNTIYF
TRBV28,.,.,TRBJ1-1,TGTGCCAGCAGTGACAGGGAAGCTTTCTTT,CASSDREAFF
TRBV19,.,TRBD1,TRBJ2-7,TGTGCCAGTAGTCCCGGGACAGGGTTGGGAGAGCAGTACTTC,CASSPGTGLGEQYF
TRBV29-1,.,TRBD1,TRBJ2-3,TGCAGCGTTGAATGGGATATAGGGACAGGGACTTACACAGATACGCAGTATTTT,CSVEWDIGTGTYTDTQYF
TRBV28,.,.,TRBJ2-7,TGTGCCAGCAGTTACCCCCCCGGGAAGCAGTACTTC,CASSYPPGKQYF
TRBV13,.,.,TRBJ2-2,TGTGCCAGCAGCCGACGACAGGCCACGAACACCGGGGAGCTGTTTTTT,CASSRRQATNTGELFF
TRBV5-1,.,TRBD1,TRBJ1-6,TGCGCCAGCAGTCCACAGGGGACTAATTCACCCCTCCACTTT,CASSPQGTNSPLHF
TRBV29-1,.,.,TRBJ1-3,TGCAGCGCCGAGACAGCGTATGGAAACACCATATATTTT,CSAETAYGNTIYF
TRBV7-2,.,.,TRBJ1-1,TGTGCCAGCAGCTCCCAGGGGAGCACTGAAGCTTTCTTT,CASSSQGSTEAFF
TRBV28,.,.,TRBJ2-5,TGTGCCAGCAGGACCGGACAGCCCTCCCTCCAAGAGACCCAGTACTTC,CASRTGQPSLQETQYF
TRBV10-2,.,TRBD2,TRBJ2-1,TGCGCCAGCATCTCAGCGGGGGGGCGGGGTGAGCAGTTCTTC,CASISAGGRGEQFF
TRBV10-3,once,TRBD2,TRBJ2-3,TGTGCCATCAGTGGCCCTAGCAGCGGACTAGCGGGGGGAAAGACCACAGATACGCAGTATTTT,CAISGPSSGLAGGKTTDTQYF
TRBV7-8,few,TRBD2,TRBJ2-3,TGTGCCAGCAGCTCTAAGGTCGTTGCGGGGGGGCGTGGAACAGATACGCAGTATTTT,CASSSKVVAGGRGTDTQYF
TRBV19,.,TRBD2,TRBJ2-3,TGTGCCAGTAGTATAGATTTAGCGGGGCCGGCTAGCACAGATACGCAGTATTTT,CASSIDLAGPASTDTQYF
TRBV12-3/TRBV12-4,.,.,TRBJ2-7,TGTGCCAGCAGTACGCTAGGCGACGAGCAGTACTTC,CASSTLGDEQYF
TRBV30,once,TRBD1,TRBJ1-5,TGTGCCTGGGGGGGGACAGGGGGATTTAGCAATCAGCCCCAGCATTTT,CAWGGTGGFSNQPQHF
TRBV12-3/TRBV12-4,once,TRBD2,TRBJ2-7,TGTGCCAGCAGTTTCGGGGGGACCTACGAGCAGTACTTC,CASSFGGTYEQYF
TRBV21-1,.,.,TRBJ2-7,TGTGCCAGCAGCAAAGCCGCGGAGGGGCCGGAAACTAATGAGCAGTACTTC,CASSKAAEGPETNEQYF
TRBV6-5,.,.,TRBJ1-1,TGTGCCAGCAGGGGACATTCGAACACTGAAGCTTTCTTT,CASRGHSNTEAFF
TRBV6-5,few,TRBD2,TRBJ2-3,TGTGCCAGCAGTTACTCGAGCGGGGTCGGCACAGATACGCAGTATTTT,CASSYSSGVGTDTQYF
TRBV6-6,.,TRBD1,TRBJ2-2,TGTGCCAGCAGTTACCGGACAGGGCACACCGGGGAGCTGTTTTTT,CASSYRTGHTGELFF
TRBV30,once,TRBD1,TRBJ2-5,TGTGCCTGGGAGGGGGCCGAGACCCAGTACTTC,CAWEGAETQYF
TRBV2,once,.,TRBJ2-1,TGTGCCAGCAGCAACTACAATGAGCAGTTCTTC,CASSNYNEQFF
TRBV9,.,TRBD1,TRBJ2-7,TGTGCCAGCAGCTTTACCGGGACAGATTCTTACGAGCAGTACTTC,CASSFTGTDSYEQYF